This T cell receptor beta chain was sequenced for a study of blood T cell repertoires in COVID-19. Study details: T cells, B-cell-depleted T cells, or PBMCs supplied cDNA or gDNA.

Measured with immunoSEQ multiplex PCR; TCRdb has only the in-frame clones, and not every one. The repertoire holds around 260,000 clones, with just over 85% as singletons. Per germline, CDR1 SGHVS and CDR2 FQNEAQ. The CDR3 is made up of 19 amino acids. V lost 3 bases, J lost 7 bases, and 18 bases stayed unmatched. The chain links TRBV7-8 to TRBJ2-4, with 10 bases aligning to TRBD1. This clonotype was obtained from a woman aged 25 to 39 with active or convalescent COVID-19. The sample consisted of peripheral blood. The CDR3 DNA sequence: TGTGCCAGCAGCTTCGTGGGACAGGGGAGGCATTTCGGGTGGAACATTCAGTACTTC. Amino acid sequence: CASSFVGQGRHFGWNIQYF.